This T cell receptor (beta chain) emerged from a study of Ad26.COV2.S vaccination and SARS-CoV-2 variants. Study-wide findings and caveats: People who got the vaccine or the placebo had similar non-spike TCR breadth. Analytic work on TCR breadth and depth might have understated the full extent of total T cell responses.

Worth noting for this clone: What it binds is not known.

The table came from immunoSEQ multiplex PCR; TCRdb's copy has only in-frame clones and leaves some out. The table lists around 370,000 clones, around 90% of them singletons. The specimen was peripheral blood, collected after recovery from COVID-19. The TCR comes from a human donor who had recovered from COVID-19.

CDR3 sequence reads: CASSHMGLAGGRDTQYF. CDR3 nucleotide sequence: TGTGCCAGCAGCCATATGGGACTAGCGGGGGGCAGGGATACGCAGTATTTT. This chain joins TRBV3-1 (or the pseudogene TRBV3-2) and TRBJ2-3; TRBD2 matches 15 bases. Germline CDR1 LGHDT, CDR2 YNNKEL (reference sequence). CDR3 length: 17 amino acids. V gave up 3 bases and J gave up 6 bases; unmatched junction bases: 7.